This T cell receptor (beta chain) was found in a study of PD-L1 blockade in urothelial cancer. Findings and limits, study-wide: Below-median pretreatment blood TCR clonality was associated with improved progression-free and overall survival.

Every PCR got spiked synthetic TCR analog templates. Data came from immunoSEQ multiplex PCR; TCRdb stores just in-frame clones and leaves some out. The data hold about 120,000 clones, with 85% to 90% observed a single time. Germline-derived CDR1 and CDR2 are MNHNS and SASEGT. Trimming left V 6 bases short and J 2 bases short, with 10 bases between. This CDR3 has 14 amino acids. Time point described: peripheral blood 6 weeks after treatment start. In the case of this clone: Its target is not known.

This TCR was recovered from a man aged 60-69 years with urothelial cancer. The sample consisted of PBMCs, taken around atezolizumab (anti-PD-L1) treatment. The V call is TRBV6-1, the J call TRBJ1-4; D gene uncertain. The chain's CDR3 is CASSGLRTNEKLFF. The DNA for the CDR3 is TGTGCCAGCAGCGGCCTGAGGACTAATGAAAAACTGTTTTTT.